Included here is one T cell receptor (beta chain) sequence, with context. Its antigen is not identified. The entry originates in a study of cytomegalovirus exposure and HLA in healthy donors. Study summary: The 120 validation repertoires matched the 600 to 700 first-cohort repertoires in platform, a later analysis reported.

General study results and limits: The study flagged about 150 TCR beta chains as cytomegalovirus-associated. It was confirmed in vitro that a few of the CMV-associated chains were specific for CMV antigens.

The donors were in the roughly 110-subject validation cohort, distinct from the roughly 700-subject first cohort. The table came from immunoSEQ multiplex PCR; TCRdb's copy has only in-frame clones and leaves some out. The profile shows tens of thousands of clones, around 94% of them singletons. Germline V lookup: CDR1 SEHNR, CDR2 FQNEAQ (reference sequence). The CDR3 is 14 residues long. Trimming cost V 4 bases and J 0 bases, with 9 bases left between them. Source material: PBMCs. The chain links TRBV7-9 to TRBJ1-2; a possible D gene is TRBD1 (6 bases). The source is a woman younger than 30 in good health and CMV-seropositive. CDR3 sequence reads: CASSSRGSNYGYTF. The CDR3, as DNA: TGTGCCAGCAGCTCCAGGGGATCTAACTATGGCTACACCTTC.